These T cell receptor beta chains were read from a single sample in a study of response to subunit inactivated influenza vaccine. TCRdb itself ran the RT-PCR reads through MiXCR, one entry per CDR3 protein. The top ten hold roughly 13% of the sample, which has about 500,000 distinct CDR3 sequences, roughly 13% seen once. Sample: PBMCs from blood, taken about 40 days after vaccination. These receptors came from a man aged 50-59 years who received an inactivated influenza vaccine. Both conserved end residues are part of each CDR3. A D gene is named only where the DNA matches it firmly. Only part of the rows carry a size: once, few, many, or a class if the clone is expanded.

>TRBJ1-2|TRBV12-3/TRBV12-4|few|TRBD1
CASSDRGFSYTF
TGTGCCAGCAGCGACAGGGGTTTCAGCTACACCTTC
>TRBJ2-5|TRBV7-9|NA|TRBD1
CASSLGQSNQETQYF
TGTGCCAGCAGCCTGGGACAGAGCAACCAAGAGACCCAGTACTTC
>TRBJ2-7|TRBV7-2|few|TRBD2
CASGTTSGRGVSYEQYF
TGTGCCAGCGGAACAACCTCGGGGCGGGGGGTTTCCTACGAGCAGTACTTC
>TRBJ2-3|TRBV6-2/TRBV6-3|few|NA
CASSLRDRDTDTQYF
TGTGCCAGCAGTTTGCGAGACAGAGACACAGATACGCAGTATTTT
>TRBJ2-7|TRBV5-1|NA|NA
CASSLDDYEQYF
TGCGCCAGCAGCTTGGATGATTACGAGCAGTACTTC
>TRBJ2-5|TRBV27|few|NA
CASSPRTFQETQYF
TGTGCCAGCAGTCCCCGTACCTTCCAAGAGACCCAGTACTTC
>TRBJ2-3|TRBV7-2|many|NA
CASSPSGEADTQYF
TGTGCCAGCAGCCCTAGTGGCGAGGCAGATACGCAGTATTTT
>TRBJ2-1|TRBV12-3/TRBV12-4|many|NA
CASSFLGNEQFF
TGTGCCAGCAGTTTTTTGGGGAATGAGCAGTTCTTC
>TRBJ1-2|TRBV27|many|TRBD1
CASRKDRVDYGYTF
TGTGCCAGCCGTAAGGACAGGGTCGACTATGGCTACACCTTC
>TRBJ2-3|TRBV20-1|NA|NA
CSAHGQVRADTQYF
TGCAGTGCTCACGGACAAGTAAGGGCAGATACGCAGTATTTT
>TRBJ2-3|TRBV15|many|NA
CATSRDPTATDTQYF
TGTGCCACCAGCAGAGATCCGACGGCCACAGATACGCAGTATTTT
>TRBJ2-3|TRBV7-9|NA|TRBD1
CASSLNRGLTDTQYF
TGTGCCAGCAGCTTAAACAGGGGGCTGACAGATACGCAGTATTTT
>TRBJ2-7|TRBV12-3/TRBV12-4|many|NA
CASSLNHYEQYF
TGTGCCAGCAGTTTAAACCACTACGAGCAGTACTTC
>TRBJ2-4|TRBV4-3|few|TRBD2
CASSVGTSKNIQYF
TGCGCCAGCAGTGTTGGGACTAGTAAAAACATTCAGTACTTC
>TRBJ1-4|TRBV28|few|TRBD1
CASSLPGTGGEKLFF
TGTGCCAGCAGCCTCCCCGGGACAGGTGGTGAAAAACTGTTTTTT
>TRBJ2-7|TRBV2|few|TRBD1
CASSSTGTGAYEQYF
TGTGCCAGCAGTTCGACCGGGACAGGGGCCTACGAGCAGTACTTC
>TRBJ1-6|TRBV4-3|few|NA
CASSQVAGQMRSPLHF
TGCGCCAGCAGCCAAGTTGCAGGACAGATGCGTTCACCCCTCCACTTT
>TRBJ2-7|TRBV5-1|NA|TRBD1
CASSLPGTGGEQYF
TGCGCCAGCAGCTTGCCCGGGACAGGGGGCGAGCAGTACTTC
>TRBJ2-7|TRBV15|NA|TRBD2
CATSRGTSGVRKYF
TGTGCCACCAGCAGAGGGACTAGCGGGGTTCGGAAGTACTTC
>TRBJ2-7|TRBV20-1|NA|TRBD2
CSARDGGGSVYEQYF
TGCAGTGCTAGAGATGGGGGGGGGTCGGTCTACGAGCAGTACTTC
>TRBJ2-2|TRBV19|once|NA
CASSTGHGELFF
TGTGCCAGTAGTACGGGCCACGGGGAGCTGTTTTTT
>TRBJ2-5|TRBV7-6|NA|TRBD1
CASSFLGQASVETQYF
TGTGCCAGCAGCTTCCTTGGACAGGCGAGTGTAGAGACCCAGTACTTC
>TRBJ2-7|TRBV6-5|NA|NA
CASSYWSLHSYEQYF
TGTGCCAGCAGTTACTGGAGCCTCCACTCCTACGAGCAGTACTTC
>TRBJ2-5|TRBV20-1|NA|TRBD2
CSAISGTSGGWETQYF
TGCAGTGCTATTAGCGGGACTAGCGGGGGCTGGGAGACCCAGTACTTC
>TRBJ2-1|TRBV4-1|NA|NA
CASSQGTEGGWDNEQFF
TGCGCCAGCAGCCAAGGGACAGAGGGAGGGTGGGACAATGAGCAGTTCTTC